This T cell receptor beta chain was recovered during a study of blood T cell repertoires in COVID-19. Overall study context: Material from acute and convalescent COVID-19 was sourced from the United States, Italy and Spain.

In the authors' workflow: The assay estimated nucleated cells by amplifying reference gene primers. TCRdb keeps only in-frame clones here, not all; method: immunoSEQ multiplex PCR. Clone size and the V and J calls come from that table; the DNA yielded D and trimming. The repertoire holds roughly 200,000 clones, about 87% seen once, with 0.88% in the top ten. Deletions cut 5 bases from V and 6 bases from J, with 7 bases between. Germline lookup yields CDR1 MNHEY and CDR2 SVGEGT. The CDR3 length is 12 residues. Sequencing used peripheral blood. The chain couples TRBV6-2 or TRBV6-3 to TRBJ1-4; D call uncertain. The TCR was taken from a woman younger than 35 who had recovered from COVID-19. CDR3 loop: CASSQYYEKLFF. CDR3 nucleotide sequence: TGTGCCAGCAGTCAGTATTATGAAAAACTGTTTTTT.